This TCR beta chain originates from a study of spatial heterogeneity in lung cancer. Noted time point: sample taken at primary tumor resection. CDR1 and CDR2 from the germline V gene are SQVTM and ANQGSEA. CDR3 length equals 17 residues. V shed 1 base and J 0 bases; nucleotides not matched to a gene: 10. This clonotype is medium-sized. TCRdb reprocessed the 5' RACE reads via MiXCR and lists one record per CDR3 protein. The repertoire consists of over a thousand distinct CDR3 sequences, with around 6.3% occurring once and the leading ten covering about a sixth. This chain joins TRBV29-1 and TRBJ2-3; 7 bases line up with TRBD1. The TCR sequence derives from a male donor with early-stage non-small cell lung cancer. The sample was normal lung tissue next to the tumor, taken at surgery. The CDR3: CSVEGVTGYRSTDTQYF. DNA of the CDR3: TGCAGCGTTGAAGGGGTGACAGGGTACCGAAGCACAGATACGCAGTATTTT.